The clone carrying this T cell receptor beta chain was counted between two and nine times. The antigen is undetermined. PCR was performed a second time for roughly 7 to 11 cycles using a sample-barcoded 5' primer and a J-beta primer mix. TCRdb processed the 5' RACE reads anew with MiXCR; each CDR3 protein has one entry. The repertoire holds over 1,500,000 distinct CDR3 sequences, with just under 50% as singletons. The data belong to a study of blood T cells in healthy people across ages. General study points: CMV infection status of these donors was not known. Roughly linearly, TCR beta diversity per million T cells fell as age increased.

This CDR3 is 16 amino acids long. The V gene's germline CDR1 is LNHNV and CDR2 YYDKDF (reference sequence). The gene calls are TRBV15 and TRBJ2-5, with 8 bases fitting TRBD1. The J call is doubtful: the DNA matches TRBJ2-7 better. The source material was blood. The TCR originated in a woman in her 40s in good health. The CDR3 sequence is CATSRNGQGRFDEQYF. The CDR3 coding sequence is TGTGCCACCAGCAGAAACGGACAGGGAAGGTTTGACGAGCAGTACTTC.